This T cell receptor (beta chain) comes out of a study of vaccination effects on CD4 cells after COVID-19. Sequencing was preceded by expansion of antigen-specific CD4+ T cells with viral peptide pools in the ViraFEST assay. Upon completion of around eleven days in culture, CD4+ T cells were isolated. The healthy vaccine recipients, who had no prior SARS-CoV-2 infection, showed negative nucleocapsid antibodies. With regard to this clone: Its antigen remains unidentified.

Profiled with immunoSEQ multiplex PCR; TCRdb holds only in-frame clones, not every one. The sample includes about 28,000 clones, over 70% of them seen just once. Trimming cost V 8 bases and J 1 base; bases outside gene matches: 8. CDR1 is MDHEN and CDR2 is SYDVKM in the germline V gene. This CDR3 is built from 15 residues. This chain links TRBV28 with TRBJ2-4; TRBD1 aligns across 7 bases. Sequenced here: CD4+ T cells from PBMCs cultured with SARS-CoV-2 spike peptides, sampled before COVID-19 vaccination. The sequence came from a human donor who received a COVID-19 vaccine. This CDR3 is CASETGSKAKNIQYF. In DNA, the CDR3 is TGTGCCAGCGAGACAGGGTCGAAGGCCAAAAACATTCAGTACTTC.